The 28 T cell receptor beta chains below all came from one sample that was sequenced in a study of cytomegalovirus exposure and HLA in healthy donors. Amplification used 60 Vbeta primers and 13 Jbeta primers. The data were produced by immunoSEQ multiplex PCR, yet TCRdb's version contains in-frame clones alone and is incomplete. The sample's table shows under 35,000 clones. Specimen: PBMCs. The receptors here all came from a man in his thirties or forties in good health and CMV-seronegative.

Note on this clone: Other nucleotide sequences in the sample specify the same CDR3. The chain combines TRBV6-5 with TRBJ2-7; 10 positions match TRBD1. Germline V CDR1 and CDR2: MNHEY, SVGAGI. CDR3 size: 15 residues. J was trimmed by 4 bases and V by 0 bases; bases with no gene match: 3. CDR3 DNA sequence: TGTGCCAGCAGTTACTCGACAGGGGGCGGGTACGAGCAGTACTTC. Protein sequence: CASSYSTGGGYEQYF.

The chain uses TRBV9 and TRBJ1-1; 7 nucleotides align to TRBD1. CDR1 is SGDLS and CDR2 is YYNGEE in the germline V gene. The CDR3 has 14 amino acids. V dropped 6 bases and J dropped 1; count of bases not matched to a gene: 6. The CDR3 loop reads CASTNRGTNTEAFF. The CDR3 DNA is TGTGCCAGCACCAACAGGGGTACGAACACTGAAGCTTTCTTT.

The chain links TRBV6-1 to TRBJ2-3, with 10 bases aligning to TRBD1. Trimming took 8 bases from V and 5 from J; bases not matched to a gene: 7. CDR1 MNHNS and CDR2 SASEGT come from the germline V gene. This CDR3 contains 14 residues. CDR3: CASFPGTGEDTQYF. The CDR3 bases are TGTGCCAGCTTTCCTGGGACAGGGGAAGATACGCAGTATTTT.

Written as DNA, the CDR3 is TGCGCCAGCAGCCGAGAAAGCTCCTACGAGCAGTACTTC. This codes for CASSRESSYEQYF. This chain joins TRBV5-1 and TRBJ2-7; D is unclear. Trimming shortened V by 4 bases and J by 0 bases, and 8 bases separated the two germline ends. Germline CDR1 and CDR2: SGHRS and YFSETQ. CDR3 length: 13 amino acids.

J is TRBJ2-3 and V is TRBV6-4, with 10 nucleotides matching TRBD2. After removal of 6 bases from V and 5 bases from J, the junction contained 8 bases not matched to a gene. CDR3 length: 15 residues. Germline V gives CDR1 MRHNA, CDR2 SNTAGT. In nucleotides, the CDR3 is TGTGCCAGCAGCTTAGCAGCGGGAGGGGTAGATACGCAGTATTTT. It specifies CASSLAAGGVDTQYF.

The chain couples TRBV29-1 to TRBJ2-7; TRBD1 matches 8 bases. Germline V CDR1 and CDR2: SQVTM, ANQGSEA. After removal of 4 bases from V and 2 bases from J, the junction contained 4 bases not matched to a gene. The CDR3 runs to 13 residues. The CDR3 protein is CSVGEDRAYEQYF. DNA of the CDR3: TGCAGCGTTGGGGAGGACAGGGCCTACGAGCAGTACTTC.

The chain joins TRBV18 to TRBJ2-4; tentatively, D is TRBD1 (5 bases). Between the trimmed V and J ends, which lost 2 bases and 8 bases, there was a span of 13 bases. This CDR3 comprises 14 residues. Germline lookup yields CDR1 KGHSH and CDR2 LQKENI. CDR3 sequence reads: CASSPDGRVDIQYF. The CDR3 DNA reads TGTGCCAGCTCACCAGATGGCAGGGTCGACATTCAGTACTTC. Full variable domain (missing parts from reference TRBV18 and TRBJ2-4): NAGVMQNPRHLVRRRGQEARLRCSPMKGHSHVYWYRQLPEEGLKFMVYLQKENIIDESGMPKERFSAEFPKEGPSILRIQQVVRGDSAAYFCASSPDGRVDIQYFGAGTRLSVL.

The chain uses TRBV12-5 and TRBJ2-2; TRBD2 matches at 7 bases. The CDR3 loop spans 16 amino acids. V was clipped by 3 bases and J by 1 base; unmatched bases: 5. CDR1 is LGHNT and CDR2 is FRNRAP in the germline V gene. The CDR3 reads CASGFGLAVNTGELFF. The CDR3 region has the DNA TGTGCTAGTGGTTTCGGGCTAGCGGTGAACACCGGGGAGCTGTTTTTT.

This chain connects TRBV11-3 to TRBJ2-7; TRBD1 aligns across 7 bases. The CDR3 runs 16 residues. The germline V gene encodes CDR1 SGHNT and CDR2 YENEEA. Losses at the gene ends were 1 base for V and 1 base for J; bases not matched to a gene: 7. The CDR3 here is CASSLVFGTESYEQYF. Written as DNA, the CDR3 is TGTGCCAGCAGCTTAGTATTCGGGACAGAGTCCTACGAGCAGTACTTC.

This chain uses TRBV18 with TRBJ1-3; D is ambiguous. Trimming took off 0 bases at V and 5 bases at J, with 8 bases between the two ends. Germline V gives CDR1 KGHSH, CDR2 LQKENI. CDR3 length: 14 residues. CDR3 bases: TGTGCCAGCTCACCACCGGAGATTAGAAACACCATATATTTT. It encodes CASSPPEIRNTIYF.

The chain employs TRBV5-6 and TRBJ2-2; D is possibly TRBD1 (5 bases). V was trimmed by 0 bases and J by 6 bases, leaving 6 bases between them. The CDR3 length is 13 residues. Germline V gene data show CDR1 as SGHDT and CDR2 as YYEEEE. The CDR3 nucleotides are TGTGCCAGCAGCTTGGAGGGGTCCGGGGAGCTGTTTTTT. It yields the protein CASSLEGSGELFF.

This chain joins TRBV6-1 and TRBJ1-4; D perhaps matches TRBD1 (5 bases). CDR1 and CDR2 from the germline V gene are MNHNS and SASEGT. Trimming stripped 7 bases from V and 7 bases from J, with 16 bases between. CDR3 length: 14 residues. CDR3 protein: CASMLGGGFEKLFF. For the CDR3, the DNA is TGTGCCAGCATGTTGGGGGGAGGTTTTGAAAAACTGTTTTTT.

The V call is TRBV5-1, the J call TRBJ2-1; 8 bases map to TRBD2. CDR3 length: 16 amino acids. V lost 4 bases and J lost 11; bases outside the gene matches: 17. In germline, CDR1 is SGHRS, CDR2 YFSETQ. CDR3 DNA: TGCGCCAGCAGCCTAGGTAGCGGGAAGACCATGATGAAGCAGTTCTTC. Its protein product is CASSLGSGKTMMKQFF.

The chain couples TRBV28 to TRBJ2-7, with 8 bases aligning to TRBD2. The CDR3 has 12 amino acids. With 11 bases clipped from V and 6 bases from J, the junction kept 9 bases outside the gene matches. The germline V gene encodes CDR1 MDHEN and CDR2 SYDVKM. CDR3 in DNA: TGTGCCGCCTCTTTCGGGAGGGGCGAGCAGTACTTC. Amino acids: CAASFGRGEQYF.

The chain uses TRBV10-3 and TRBJ2-1; D is uncertain. The CDR3 is 14 residues long. CDR1 and CDR2 (germline): ENHRY, SYGVKD. V lost 0 bases and J lost 8, with 11 bases in between. The CDR3 reads CAISESELVDEQFF. CDR3 nucleotide sequence: TGTGCCATCAGTGAGTCGGAGCTAGTCGATGAGCAGTTCTTC.

The J gene is TRBJ1-5, the V gene TRBV2; tentative D call: TRBD1 (5 bases). CDR3 length: 15 amino acids. The V gene lost 4 bases and the J gene lost 1 base, with 11 bases spanning the gap. Germline lookup yields CDR1 SNHLY and CDR2 FYNNEI. Here the CDR3 reads CASSGRTPSNQPQHF. Written as DNA, the CDR3 is TGTGCCAGCAGTGGTAGGACACCCAGCAATCAGCCCCAGCATTTT.

This chain connects TRBV5-4 to TRBJ2-3, with a weak D call TRBD2 (5 bases). V shed 0 bases and J shed 3 bases, with 5 bases lying between them. Germline V gene data show CDR1 as SGHNT and CDR2 as YYREEE (reference sequence). The CDR3 is 13 amino acids. The chain's CDR3 is CASSLAGTDTQYF. The CDR3 coding sequence is TGTGCCAGCAGCTTGGCGGGAACAGATACGCAGTATTTT.

The chain is built from TRBV5-6 and TRBJ2-3, with TRBD2 matching over 12 bases. V dropped 5 bases and J dropped 6; count of bases not matched to a gene: 1. Germline lookup yields CDR1 SGHDT and CDR2 YYEEEE. The CDR3 runs 13 residues. The CDR3 bases are TGTGCCAGCAGACTAGCGGGGGGTGATACGCAGTATTTT. Amino acid sequence: CASRLAGGDTQYF.

This chain links TRBV2 with TRBJ2-2; TRBD1 matches 7 bases. In germline, CDR1 is SNHLY, CDR2 FYNNEI. The CDR3 has 16 residues. J was trimmed by 0 bases and V by 6 bases; bases with no gene match: 7. The CDR3 here is CASSTTQGANTGELFF. The CDR3 DNA reads as TGTGCCAGCAGCACGACCCAGGGGGCGAACACCGGGGAGCTGTTTTTT.

The rearrangement links TRBV13 to TRBJ2-7; 13 nucleotides align to TRBD2. Germline CDR1 is PRHDT and CDR2 is FYEKMQ (reference sequence). The CDR3 totals 14 residues. The junction had 2 bases not matched to a gene; V was cut back by 5 bases and J by 4 bases. In DNA form, the CDR3 reads TGTGCCAGCAGCGGGGGACTAGCGGGGTACGAGCAGTACTTC. The encoded protein is CASSGGLAGYEQYF.

This chain connects TRBV4-2 to TRBJ1-1; D not resolved. The germline V gene encodes CDR1 LGHNA and CDR2 YNFKEQ. Trimming left V 0 bases short and J 7 bases short, with 6 bases between. This CDR3 region has 12 residues. CDR3 coding DNA: TGTGCCAGCAGCCAAGAAATCGGTGAAGCTTTCTTT. Amino acids: CASSQEIGEAFF.

The chain joins TRBV30 to TRBJ1-4, with D uncertain. Deletions cut 2 bases from V and 8 bases from J, with 9 bases between. CDR1 and CDR2 (germline): GTSNPN, SVGIG (reference sequence). This CDR3 spans 12 amino acids. The CDR3 DNA follows: TGTGCCTGGAGTTCAGTCTTCGAAAAACTGTTTTTT. Amino acids: CAWSSVFEKLFF.

This sequence joins TRBV18 and TRBJ2-5; no clear D. Germline V gene lookup returns CDR1 KGHSH and CDR2 LQKENI. V was shortened by 2 bases and J by 3 bases, with 4 bases between the two germline ends. This CDR3 has 12 amino acids. CDR3 nucleotides: TGTGCCAGCTCACCATTAAAAGAGACCCAGTACTTC. This sequence encodes CASSPLKETQYF.

This chain joins TRBV19 and TRBJ2-1; 7 bases are a match to TRBD1. This CDR3 is 13 amino acids long. Germline V gene lookup returns CDR1 LNHDA and CDR2 SQIVND (reference sequence). The V segment lost 7 bases and the J segment 7 bases; nucleotides outside the gene matches: 7. CDR3 protein: CASTPTGWNEQFF. CDR3 in DNA: TGTGCCAGTACCCCGACAGGGTGGAATGAGCAGTTCTTC.

V and J are TRBV27 and TRBJ2-3; possible D gene TRBD1, 5 bases. Germline-derived CDR1 and CDR2 are MNHEY and SMNVEV (reference sequence). The CDR3 runs 14 residues. Trimming stripped 6 bases from V and 2 bases from J, with 12 bases between. CDR3: CASSRTRFTDTQYF. The CDR3 coding sequence is TGTGCCAGCAGCCGGACACGATTCACAGATACGCAGTATTTT.

This chain joins TRBV18 and TRBJ2-5; TRBD1 might be the D (5 bases). Germline assignment: CDR1 KGHSH and CDR2 LQKENI. The CDR3 has 13 residues. Trimming pared 5 bases from V and 5 bases from J, leaving 12 bases between. CDR3 DNA sequence: TGTGCCAGCTCAGGTGGACATCGGGAGACCCAGTACTTC. The encoded protein is CASSGGHRETQYF. The complete variable domain, with remaining parts taken from reference TRBV18 and TRBJ2-5, reads NAGVMQNPRHLVRRRGQEARLRCSPMKGHSHVYWYRQLPEEGLKFMVYLQKENIIDESGMPKERFSAEFPKEGPSILRIQQVVRGDSAAYFCASSGGHRETQYFGPGTRLLVL.

V usage is TRBV5-4 and J usage is TRBJ2-2; D ambiguous. The CDR3 runs to 17 residues. V was pared by 1 base and J by 3 bases, with 16 bases between. CDR1 is SGHNT, CDR2 YYREEE, per germline (reference sequence). CDR3 DNA sequence: TGTGCCAGCAGCTTGAGCAATTACGGCGGTTACACCGGGGAGCTGTTTTTT. This encodes CASSLSNYGGYTGELFF. The whole variable domain, remainder taken from reference TRBV5-4 and TRBJ2-2, is ETGVTQSPTHLIKTRGQQVTLRCSSQSGHNTVSWYQQALGQGPQFIFQYYREEENGRGNFPPRFSGLQFPNYSSELNVNALELDDSALYLCASSLSNYGGYTGELFFGEGSRLTVL.

The chain employs TRBV5-1 and TRBJ2-4; 7 bases align to TRBD1. CDR1 SGHRS and CDR2 YFSETQ come from the germline V gene. Unmatched junction bases numbered 15, after V lost 2 bases and J lost 7 bases. The CDR3 has 17 residues. In DNA, the CDR3 is TGCGCCAGCAGCTTAGGGACAGATAGTAAGGGTTACAACATTCAGTACTTC. Its protein is CASSLGTDSKGYNIQYF.